Listed here are 27 T cell receptor beta chains from one sample, sequenced in a study of shared clonotypes between healthy human individuals. Assay: immunoSEQ multiplex PCR; the TCRdb copy retains only in-frame clones and omits some. Among roughly 2.6 million clones listed, approximately 94% were seen once. Sequenced sample: naive CD4+ T cells sorted from blood. Subset of the sample: CD45RA+ positively selected. These receptors were obtained from a man aged 18 to 35 in good health.

CDR3 DNA: TGTGCCTGGTCCAGGGCTACGAGACCCAATGAGCAGTTCTTC. Translating it yields CAWSRATRPNEQFF. The V gene is TRBV30, the J gene TRBJ2-1, with D perhaps TRBD1 (5 bases). The germline V gene has CDR1 GTSNPN and CDR2 SVGIG (reference sequence). V was shortened by 5 bases and J by 6 bases, with 17 bases between the two germline ends. This CDR3 has 14 amino acids.

This clone was seen only once. The chain has TRBV10-1 and TRBJ1-1; D ambiguous. There are 13 residues in the CDR3. Deletions cut 6 bases from V and 5 bases from J, with 13 bases between. CDR1 and CDR2 from the germline V gene are WNHNN and SYGVQD (reference sequence). The CDR3 spells CASRQGIGTEAFF. The CDR3 region has the DNA TGCGCCAGCAGGCAAGGTATAGGAACTGAAGCTTTCTTT.

The chain joins TRBV5-6 to TRBJ2-1; possibly TRBD2 for D (7 bases). This CDR3 comprises 16 residues. Per germline, CDR1 SGHDT and CDR2 YYEEEE. V gave up 0 bases and J gave up 12 bases, with 22 bases separating them. The CDR3 reads CASSLVTGGGSRGQFF. The CDR3 nucleotides read TGTGCCAGCAGCTTGGTTACGGGGGGCGGGTCCCGGGGGCAGTTCTTC. Full variable domain (rest looked up from reference TRBV5-6 and TRBJ2-1): DAGVTQSPTHLIKTRGQQVTLRCSPKSGHDTVSWYQQALGQGPQFIFQYYEEEERQRGNFPDRFSGHQFPNYSSELNVNALLLGDSALYLCASSLVTGGGSRGQFFGPGTRLTVL.

This chain joins TRBV30 and TRBJ1-3; D is unclear. Germline V gene sequence: CDR1 GTSNPN, CDR2 SVGIG (reference sequence). Trimming took 0 bases from V and 0 from J, leaving 21 bases between them. The CDR3 spans 19 residues. The CDR3 sequence is CAWSVTRTMNMASGNTIYF. The DNA for the CDR3 is TGTGCCTGGAGTGTAACGCGGACGATGAATATGGCCTCTGGAAACACCATATATTTT.

The chain is built from TRBV18 and TRBJ2-7; D gene ambiguous. V shed 2 bases and J shed 1 base, with 9 bases lying between them. CDR3 length equals 14 residues. The germline V gene has CDR1 KGHSH and CDR2 LQKENI. The CDR3 here is CASSPFDKSYEQYF. CDR3 nucleotides: TGTGCCAGCTCACCATTCGACAAGTCCTACGAGCAGTACTTC.

This chain uses TRBV2 with TRBJ2-2, with a possible D match to TRBD1 (6 bases). This CDR3 is built from 13 residues. Per the germline V gene, CDR1 is SNHLY and CDR2 is FYNNEI. Trimming removed 6 bases from V and 5 bases from J, with 10 bases in between. CDR3 protein: CASRDDRTGELFF. In DNA, the CDR3 is TGTGCCAGCAGAGACGACAGGACCGGGGAGCTGTTTTTT.

This chain joins TRBV18 and TRBJ1-4; D is uncertain. V was trimmed by 4 bases and J by 8 bases, leaving 17 bases between them. The CDR3 has 15 amino acids. Germline-derived CDR1 and CDR2 are KGHSH and LQKENI. CDR3 nucleotides: TGTGCCAGCTCACGTACGGACGGAAGGTGGGAAAAACTGTTTTTT. Protein product: CASSRTDGRWEKLFF.

This sequence joins TRBV7-2 and TRBJ2-5; TRBD2 matches 7 bases. J gave up 11 bases and V 2 bases, and 8 bases lay outside the gene matches. Per the germline V gene, CDR1 is SGHTA and CDR2 is FQGNSA. The CDR3 extends over 13 amino acids. The CDR3 sequence is CASSLWGEGRQYF. The DNA of the CDR3 is TGTGCCAGCAGCTTATGGGGGGAGGGCCGGCAGTACTTC.

The CDR3 nucleotides read TGTGCCAGCAGCCCAGGGACTATCGGGTCTTATACGCAGTATTTT. It translates to CASSPGTIGSYTQYF. V and J are TRBV5-6 and TRBJ2-3; 7 nucleotides agree with TRBD2. Germline V lookup: CDR1 SGHDT, CDR2 YYEEEE. The CDR3 has 15 residues. The J segment lost 7 bases and the V segment lost 4 bases, leaving 12 bases of the junction unmatched.

The chain employs TRBV6-4 and TRBJ2-7; 9 bases fit TRBD1. The CDR3 totals 14 residues. The junction had 7 bases not matched to a gene; V was cut back by 5 bases and J by 5 bases. CDR1 is MRHNA, CDR2 SNTAGT, per germline. CDR3 nucleotides: TGTGCCAGCAGTCCACAGGGGGCGCTGGACGAGCAGTACTTC. Protein product: CASSPQGALDEQYF.

V is TRBV4-3 and J is TRBJ2-5, with TRBD2 matching over 11 bases. Germline V gives CDR1 LGHNA, CDR2 YSLEER. The V segment lost 3 bases and the J segment 4 bases; nucleotides outside the gene matches: 4. This CDR3 comprises 15 residues. The CDR3 coding sequence is TGCGCCAGCAGCCAGACTAGCGGGAACTTAGAGACCCAGTACTTC. It yields the protein CASSQTSGNLETQYF.

This chain links TRBV2 with TRBJ1-6; 10 bases agree with TRBD1. With V trimmed by 6 bases and J by 10 bases, 6 bases remained unmatched. Germline CDR1 reads SNHLY; CDR2 reads FYNNEI. The CDR3 contains 14 residues. CDR3 in amino acids: CASRSGTGVSPLHF. In DNA, the CDR3 is TGTGCCAGCAGATCCGGGACAGGGGTCTCACCCCTCCACTTT.

This chain joins TRBV10-3 and TRBJ1-5, with D tentatively TRBD1 (5 bases). Trimming pared 2 bases from V and 1 base from J, leaving 15 bases between. Looked up from germline, CDR1 is ENHRY and CDR2 is SYGVKD. The CDR3 extends over 17 amino acids. The CDR3 here is CAISESQGLGSNQPQHF. DNA of the CDR3: TGTGCCATCAGTGAGAGTCAGGGCCTAGGAAGCAATCAGCCCCAGCATTTT.

The V and J genes are TRBV5-1 and TRBJ2-2, with TRBD2 as a possible D gene (6 bases). The CDR3 length is 14 residues. The V end lost 5 bases, the J end lost 2 bases, and 10 bases lay between the germline ends. Germline lookup yields CDR1 SGHRS and CDR2 YFSETQ. The CDR3 sequence: CASRGTPNTGELFF. The CDR3 bases are TGCGCCAGCAGGGGGACTCCAAACACCGGGGAGCTGTTTTTT.

The V call is TRBV9, the J call TRBJ2-1, with 12 nucleotides matching TRBD2. Germline V gives CDR1 SGDLS, CDR2 YYNGEE. This CDR3 has 15 residues. V gave up 4 bases and J gave up 7 bases; unmatched junction bases: 6. In DNA, the CDR3 is TGTGCCAGCAGCACGAGACTAGCGGGAGAAAATGAGCAGTTCTTC. Translation: CASSTRLAGENEQFF. Variable domain in full (rest from reference TRBV9 and TRBJ2-1): DSGVTQTPKHLITATGQRVTLRCSPRSGDLSVYWYQQSLDQGLQFLIQYYNGEERAKGNILERFSAQQFPDLHSELNLSSLELGDSALYFCASSTRLAGENEQFFGPGTRLTVL.

The chain combines TRBV6-1 with TRBJ1-5; the D gene is possibly TRBD1 (6 bases). The length of the CDR3 is 14 residues. Trimming cost V 4 bases and J 7 bases, with 14 bases left between them. In germline, CDR1 is MNHNS, CDR2 SASEGT. The CDR3 sequence: CASSGRQVGQPQHF. DNA for the CDR3: TGTGCCAGCAGTGGACGACAGGTGGGGCAGCCCCAGCATTTT.

The J gene is TRBJ2-3, the V gene TRBV15, with D unclear. This CDR3 comprises 15 residues. Germline CDR1 reads LNHNV; CDR2 reads YYDKDF (reference sequence). V was pared by 0 bases and J by 5 bases, with 12 bases between. CDR3 protein: CATSRDRVLQDTQYF. CDR3 bases: TGTGCCACCAGCAGAGACCGAGTATTGCAAGATACGCAGTATTTT.

The count of this clone is one. V and J are TRBV7-2 and TRBJ1-1; D might be TRBD1 (5 bases). Trimming removed 5 bases at V and 1 base at J, with 11 bases between. The CDR3 loop spans 14 amino acids. Looked up from germline, CDR1 is SGHTA and CDR2 is FQGNSA. Here the CDR3 reads CASSRGVPNTEAFF. The CDR3 DNA reads TGTGCCAGCAGCCGAGGGGTTCCGAACACTGAAGCTTTCTTT.

The chain employs TRBV5-1 and TRBJ2-2, with TRBD1 identical over 10 bases. V was clipped by 1 base and J by 7 bases; unmatched bases: 4. The V gene's germline CDR1 is SGHRS and CDR2 YFSETQ. The CDR3 length is 15 residues. The CDR3, as DNA: TGCGCCAGCAGCTTGCCGACAGGGGGCTACGGGGAGCTGTTTTTT. As protein: CASSLPTGGYGELFF.

As for this clone: The same CDR3 arises from other DNA sequences in this sample as well. V is TRBV18 and J is TRBJ1-5; no reliable D call. Trimming cost V 6 bases and J 5 bases, with 11 bases left between them. The CDR3 has 13 amino acids. Germline assignment: CDR1 KGHSH and CDR2 LQKENI. The DNA for the CDR3 is TGTGCCAGCTCTCAAGGGTCAGATCAGCCCCAGCATTTT. This translates into CASSQGSDQPQHF.

Worth noting for this clone: This sample also contains other DNA sequences that code for the same CDR3. The V call is TRBV4-1, the J call TRBJ2-5; possible D gene TRBD1, 5 bases. With 0 bases removed from V and 5 bases from J, the gap between germline ends came to 13 bases. The CDR3 sequence is 15 residues long. The germline gives CDR1 MGHRA, CDR2 YSYEKL. CDR3 loop: CASSQDGGAGETQYF. The CDR3 coding sequence is TGCGCCAGCAGCCAAGATGGTGGGGCTGGGGAGACCCAGTACTTC.

A few counts support this clone. This chain joins TRBV2 and TRBJ2-7, with 7 bases identical to TRBD1. The CDR3 is 14 residues long. Losses at the gene ends were 3 bases for V and 6 bases for J; bases not matched to a gene: 8. Germline loops: CDR1 SNHLY, CDR2 FYNNEI. CDR3 residues: CASSDGTVSSEQYF. The CDR3 DNA reads TGTGCCAGCAGTGACGGGACAGTTTCTTCCGAGCAGTACTTC.

V usage is TRBV30 and J usage is TRBJ2-7, with TRBD1 as a possible D gene (6 bases). This CDR3 is 10 amino acids long. The germline V gene has CDR1 GTSNPN and CDR2 SVGIG (reference sequence). V was pared by 2 bases and J by 12 bases, with 11 bases between. Written as DNA, the CDR3 is TGTGCCTGGAGTCCGACAGGCCCGTACTTC. It specifies CAWSPTGPYF.

The gene calls are TRBV30 and TRBJ2-5; D unclear. V was cut by 0 bases and J by 2 bases, with 7 bases left in between. The CDR3 is 13 amino acids. CDR1 and CDR2 (germline): GTSNPN, SVGIG (reference sequence). The CDR3 protein is CAWSVWQQETQYF. For the CDR3, the DNA is TGTGCCTGGAGTGTGTGGCAGCAAGAGACCCAGTACTTC. Variable domain in full (rest from reference TRBV30 and TRBJ2-5): SQTIHQWPATLVQPVGSPLSLECTVEGTSNPNLYWYRQAAGRGLQLLFYSVGIGQISSEVPQNLSASRPQDRQFILSSKKLLLSDSGFYLCAWSVWQQETQYFGPGTRLLVL.

This clone was seen a few times. The same CDR3 is also encoded by other DNA sequences in this sample. The rearrangement uses TRBV20-1 and TRBJ2-5; the D is unclear. This CDR3 has 10 amino acids. Trimming removed 5 bases at V and 1 base at J, with 2 bases between. Looked up from germline, CDR1 is DFQATT and CDR2 is SNEGSKA (reference sequence). Here the CDR3 DNA reads TGCAGTGCTTTCCAAGAGACCCAGTACTTC. It encodes CSAFQETQYF.

The chain couples TRBV15 to TRBJ2-1, with unresolved D. Per germline, CDR1 LNHNV and CDR2 YYDKDF (reference sequence). CDR3 length equals 12 residues. Between the trimmed V and J ends, which lost 2 bases and 6 bases, there was a span of 5 bases. The CDR3 DNA reads TGTGCCACCAGCAGAAGGCTCAATGAGCAGTTCTTC. Protein product: CATSRRLNEQFF.

The rearrangement links TRBV5-4 to TRBJ2-5; D could derive from TRBD1 or TRBD2 (6 bases each). Trimming shortened V by 4 bases and J by 4 bases, and 11 bases separated the two germline ends. CDR3 length equals 13 residues. CDR1 is SGHNT, CDR2 YYREEE, per germline (reference sequence). CDR3 nucleotides: TGTGCCAGCAGCGGAGGAGGGGGAGAGACCCAGTACTTC. Translated: CASSGGGGETQYF.